These 17 T cell receptor beta chains share one sample of origin, sequenced in a study of OX40 agonist ivuxolimab in advanced cancers. The table came from immunoSEQ multiplex PCR; TCRdb's copy has only in-frame clones and leaves some out. The sample has about 37,000 clones, roughly 87% seen once. This specimen consisted of CD4+ or CD8+ T cells sorted from blood, obtained in a trial of the OX40 agonist ivuxolimab. These TCRs come from an adult with an advanced solid tumor such as melanoma, head and neck, liver or kidney cancer.

The genes are TRBV7-9 and TRBJ2-3, with 12 bases that match TRBD2. This CDR3 spans 15 amino acids. Germline V gene lookup returns CDR1 SEHNR and CDR2 FQNEAQ (reference sequence). J gave up 7 bases and V 5 bases, and 7 bases lay outside the gene matches. The CDR3 region is CASSTTSGGPYTQYF. The CDR3 nucleotides read TGTGCCAGCAGCACCACTAGCGGGGGGCCGTATACGCAGTATTTT. The full variable domain, its missing parts supplied by reference TRBV7-9 and TRBJ2-3, is DTGVSQNPRHKITKRGQNVTFRCDPISEHNRLYWYRQTLGQGPEFLTYFQNEAQLEKSRLLSDRFSAERPKGSFSTLEIQRTEQGDSAMYLCASSTTSGGPYTQYFGPGTRLTVL.

CDR3 residues: CASSLFNSYEQYF. The DNA of the CDR3 is TGTGCCAGCAGTTTATTTAACTCCTACGAGCAGTACTTC. The chain has TRBV28 and TRBJ2-7; D call uncertain. The CDR3 is 13 residues long. V was shortened by 1 base and J by 0 bases, with 4 bases between the two germline ends. CDR1 MDHEN and CDR2 SYDVKM come from the germline V gene.

The chain combines TRBV5-6 with TRBJ1-2; TRBD1 matches 7 bases. The CDR3 spans 16 residues. V trimming: 0 bases; J trimming: 5 bases; junction bases outside the gene matches: 10. Germline values: CDR1 SGHDT, CDR2 YYEEEE. CDR3 protein: CASSLEFGRGPYGYTF. The CDR3 nucleotides read TGTGCCAGCAGCTTGGAATTTGGAAGGGGGCCTTATGGCTACACCTTC. The complete variable domain, with remaining parts taken from reference TRBV5-6 and TRBJ1-2, reads DAGVTQSPTHLIKTRGQQVTLRCSPKSGHDTVSWYQQALGQGPQFIFQYYEEEERQRGNFPDRFSGHQFPNYSSELNVNALLLGDSALYLCASSLEFGRGPYGYTFGSGTRLTVV.

The chain has TRBV5-6 and TRBJ1-2; D unclear. Germline CDR1 SGHDT, CDR2 YYEEEE. This CDR3 region has 13 residues. V was trimmed by 0 bases and J by 3 bases, leaving 6 bases between them. The CDR3 region has the DNA TGTGCCAGCAGCTTGGGGCAAGACTATGGCTACACCTTC. It is translated as CASSLGQDYGYTF.

The V gene is TRBV29-1, the J gene TRBJ1-1, with D uncertain. Germline V gene lookup returns CDR1 SQVTM and CDR2 ANQGSEA. CDR3 size: 14 residues. Trimming cost V 3 bases and J 0 bases, with 11 bases left between them. In nucleotides, the CDR3 is TGCAGCGTTGATGGGGAAGGCGTGAACACTGAAGCTTTCTTT. It encodes CSVDGEGVNTEAFF.

This chain links TRBV5-8 with TRBJ1-6, with TRBD1 as a possible D gene (5 bases). CDR3 length: 15 amino acids. The germline V gene has CDR1 SGHTS and CDR2 YDEGEE. Between the trimmed V and J ends, which lost 1 base and 4 bases, there was a span of 9 bases. The CDR3 sequence is CASSLSGTYNSPLHF. The CDR3 bases are TGTGCCAGCAGCTTGTCCGGGACTTATAATTCACCCCTCCACTTT.

This sequence joins TRBV7-2 and TRBJ2-2; D uncertain. Trimming removed 1 base from V and 1 base from J, with 7 bases in between. Germline loops: CDR1 SGHTA, CDR2 FQGNSA. CDR3 length: 15 amino acids. The CDR3 is CASSLVGGNTGELFF. Here the CDR3 DNA reads TGTGCCAGCAGCTTAGTAGGCGGGAACACCGGGGAGCTGTTTTTT.

CDR3 in amino acids: CASSIDLTTALEETQYF. The CDR3, as DNA: TGTGCCAGTAGTATAGATCTAACGACAGCCCTGGAAGAGACCCAGTACTTC. V and J are TRBV19 and TRBJ2-5; weak D call: TRBD1 (5 bases). The CDR3 is 17 residues long. V shed 0 bases and J shed 3 bases, with 17 bases lying between them. The germline gives CDR1 LNHDA, CDR2 SQIVND (reference sequence).

V is TRBV7-7 and J is TRBJ2-5; no firm D call. Germline loops: CDR1 SSHAT, CDR2 FNYEAQ (reference sequence). This CDR3 is built from 15 residues. V was trimmed by 1 base and J by 2 bases, leaving 11 bases between them. The chain's CDR3 is CASSLGWKEQETQYF. The DNA of the CDR3 is TGTGCCAGCAGCTTAGGTTGGAAGGAACAAGAGACCCAGTACTTC. Using reference TRBV7-7 and TRBJ2-5 for the parts outside the CDR3, the full variable domain is GAGVSQSPRYKVTKRGQDVTLRCDPISSHATLYWYQQALGQGPEFLTYFNYEAQPDKSGLPSDRFSAERPEGSISTLTIQRTEQRDSAMYRCASSLGWKEQETQYFGPGTRLLVL.

This clone has a handful of counts. The V gene is TRBV4-1, the J gene TRBJ1-2, with D uncertain. Between the trimmed V and J ends, which lost 0 bases and 2 bases, there was a span of 10 bases. Germline lookup yields CDR1 MGHRA and CDR2 YSYEKL. The CDR3 totals 15 residues. As DNA, the CDR3 is TGCGCCAGCAGCCAAGAACTTTCAGTGAACTATGGCTACACCTTC. Amino acids: CASSQELSVNYGYTF.

V and J are TRBV29-1 and TRBJ1-4, with TRBD1 identical over 8 bases. With V trimmed by 4 bases and J by 8 bases, 6 bases remained unmatched. Looked up from germline, CDR1 is SQVTM and CDR2 is ANQGSEA. The CDR3 spans 13 residues. For the CDR3, the DNA is TGCAGCGTTGGAACAGGGGGTGAAGAAAAACTGTTTTTT. Translation: CSVGTGGEEKLFF.

The chain joins TRBV19 to TRBJ2-7; 8 bases fit TRBD1. CDR3 length equals 14 residues. Germline lookup yields CDR1 LNHDA and CDR2 SQIVND (reference sequence). Losses at the gene ends were 5 bases for V and 3 bases for J; bases not matched to a gene: 6. CDR3 region: CASSQGAEGYEQYF. The CDR3 DNA follows: TGTGCCAGTAGTCAGGGGGCAGAAGGCTACGAGCAGTACTTC. The full variable domain, its missing parts supplied by reference TRBV19 and TRBJ2-7, is DGGITQSPKYLFRKEGQNVTLSCEQNLNHDAMYWYRQDPGQGLRLIYYSQIVNDFQKGDIAEGYSVSREKKESFPLTVTSAQKNPTAFYLCASSQGAEGYEQYFGPGTRLTVT.

This clone was found a few times. V gene TRBV19 combines with J gene TRBJ2-2; TRBD2 matches 7 bases. The V segment lost 5 bases and the J segment 7 bases; nucleotides outside the gene matches: 22. Per germline, CDR1 LNHDA and CDR2 SQIVND (reference sequence). There are 19 residues in the CDR3. CDR3 sequence: CASSLMTIRGGTKNGELFF. The CDR3 DNA sequence: TGTGCCAGTAGTTTGATGACAATCCGGGGAGGGACGAAGAACGGGGAGCTGTTTTTT.

This clone was recorded once. The chain links TRBV5-1 to TRBJ1-1; no definite D call. Trimming took off 6 bases at V and 4 bases at J, with 7 bases between the two ends. The CDR3 has 11 amino acids. Germline V CDR1 and CDR2: SGHRS, YFSETQ. CDR3 region: CASTGGTEAFF. The CDR3 coding sequence is TGCGCCAGCACCGGAGGCACTGAAGCTTTCTTT.

This clone is a singleton in its sample. The chain employs TRBV7-3 and TRBJ2-2, with TRBD2 identical over 11 bases. CDR3 length: 18 residues. V shed 4 bases, J shed 7 bases, and the junction held 14 bases outside the gene matches. Germline V lookup: CDR1 SGHTA, CDR2 FQGTGA. CDR3 nucleotide sequence: TGTGCCAGCAGCTACCTAGCGGGGGGCCGATCCTTTAGCGGGGAGCTGTTTTTT. This sequence encodes CASSYLAGGRSFSGELFF.

In this sample, this clone turned up once. Relative to the germline gene, one junction end is altered; a read error may explain this. The chain employs TRBV7-7 and TRBJ2-3; D gene ambiguous. The CDR3 loop spans 13 amino acids. Looked up from germline, CDR1 is SSHAT and CDR2 is FNYEAQ (reference sequence). CDR3 region: CASSLISTDTQYF. CDR3 bases: TGTGCTAGCAGCCTCATTAGCACAGATACGCAGTATTTT.

V and J are TRBV15 and TRBJ2-5; 14 nucleotides line up with TRBD2. CDR1 is LNHNV, CDR2 YYDKDF, per germline (reference sequence). The CDR3 is 17 amino acids. Trimming took 2 bases from V and 2 from J; bases not matched to a gene: 4. Here the CDR3 DNA reads TGTGCCACCAGCAGACTCGGGACTAGCGGGGGACAAGAGACCCAGTACTTC. It translates to CATSRLGTSGGQETQYF. Full variable domain (rest looked up from reference TRBV15 and TRBJ2-5): DAMVIQNPRYQVTQFGKPVTLSCSQTLNHNVMYWYQQKSSQAPKLLFHYYDKDFNNEADTPDNFQSRRPNTSFCFLDIRSPGLGDTAMYLCATSRLGTSGGQETQYFGPGTRLLVL.